These 20 T cell receptor beta chains were sequenced from one sample in a study of blood T cell repertoires in COVID-19. TCRdb keeps only in-frame clones here, not all; method: immunoSEQ multiplex PCR. Here the sample spans some 160,000 clones, roughly four fifths being singletons. The sample consisted of peripheral blood. The receptors originated from an older man who had recovered from COVID-19.

The chain employs TRBV7-6 and TRBJ2-1; D perhaps matches TRBD1 (5 bases). V shed 1 base and J shed 3 bases, with 10 bases lying between them. The CDR3 has 15 amino acids. CDR1 and CDR2 from the germline V gene are SGHVS and FNYEAQ. DNA for the CDR3: TGTGCCAGCAGCTTAGGAGGCAGGGTCTACAATGAGCAGTTCTTC. Protein: CASSLGGRVYNEQFF.

CDR3 DNA sequence: TGTGCCAGCAGCTTAGGGACAGGATACGAGCAGTACTTC. Its translation is CASSLGTGYEQYF. The chain joins TRBV7-9 to TRBJ2-7; 7 bases match TRBD1. The CDR3 length is 13 residues. V lost 1 base and J lost 4; bases outside the gene matches: 1. The germline gives CDR1 SEHNR, CDR2 FQNEAQ (reference sequence).

This chain links TRBV29-1 with TRBJ2-3, with D uncertain. The germline V gene encodes CDR1 SQVTM and CDR2 ANQGSEA. This CDR3 spans 13 amino acids. The V end lost 4 bases, the J end lost 2 bases, and 10 bases lay between the germline ends. CDR3 residues: CSVGRHFTDTQYF. The CDR3 nucleotides read TGCAGCGTTGGGCGACACTTCACAGATACGCAGTATTTT.

The CDR3 reads CASSPSGSGNTIYF. DNA for the CDR3: TGTGCCAGCTCACCATCAGGGTCCGGAAACACCATATATTTT. V and J are TRBV18 and TRBJ1-3, with D possibly TRBD1 on 5 matching bases. V lost 2 bases to trimming and J lost 4 bases, with 9 bases between them. Per the germline V gene, CDR1 is KGHSH and CDR2 is LQKENI. The CDR3 has 14 amino acids.

The V call is TRBV2, the J call TRBJ1-2; D not resolved. Germline V gene lookup returns CDR1 SNHLY and CDR2 FYNNEI. Trimming removed 2 bases from V and 3 bases from J, with 10 bases in between. This CDR3 has 14 amino acids. CDR3 region: CASSEISDDYGYTF. CDR3 DNA sequence: TGTGCCAGCAGTGAAATCAGTGATGACTATGGCTACACCTTC.

This clone was picked up a small number of times. The chain uses TRBV5-4 and TRBJ2-2; 7 bases agree with TRBD1. Germline V gene lookup returns CDR1 SGHNT and CDR2 YYREEE (reference sequence). The CDR3 contains 16 residues. V gave up 1 base and J gave up 3 bases; unmatched junction bases: 6. Here the CDR3 DNA reads TGTGCCAGCAGCTTGCTGAGGGGGCCAGACACCGGGGAGCTGTTTTTT. This gives the protein CASSLLRGPDTGELFF.

The chain combines TRBV6-5 with TRBJ1-4; D remains ambiguous. V lost 0 bases to trimming and J lost 8 bases, with 13 bases between them. From germline, CDR1 is MNHEY and CDR2 SVGAGI. The CDR3 has 15 amino acids. The CDR3 protein is CASSYSIAEWEKLFF. CDR3 nucleotides: TGTGCCAGCAGTTACTCGATCGCGGAGTGGGAAAAACTGTTTTTT.

This clone was seen a single time. The chain recombines TRBV5-1 with TRBJ2-7; weak D call: TRBD2 (6 bases). Per the germline V gene, CDR1 is SGHRS and CDR2 is YFSETQ. The CDR3 is made up of 14 amino acids. V lost 1 base to trimming and J lost 2 bases, with 10 bases between them. The DNA of the CDR3 is TGCGCCAGCAGCTTGTTTAGCGGACCCTACGAGCAGTACTTC. This gives the protein CASSLFSGPYEQYF.

J is TRBJ2-7 and V is TRBV5-1, with 8 bases aligning to TRBD1. The junction had 2 bases not matched to a gene; V was cut back by 0 bases and J by 6 bases. This CDR3 has 13 amino acids. Germline V gene data show CDR1 as SGHRS and CDR2 as YFSETQ. CDR3 in amino acids: CASSLGTGTEQYF. The DNA for the CDR3 is TGCGCCAGCAGCTTGGGGACAGGGACCGAGCAGTACTTC.

The chain has TRBV6-5 and TRBJ2-5; 9 positions match TRBD1. V lost 8 bases and J lost 13; bases outside the gene matches: 14. CDR1 and CDR2 (germline): MNHEY, SVGAGI. The CDR3 is made up of 13 amino acids. CDR3 DNA: TGTGCCAGCGCCTCCACAGGGGGCCCAAGTCGGTACTTC. This encodes CASASTGGPSRYF.

The chain recombines TRBV7-9 with TRBJ2-7; TRBD1 matches 10 bases. Germline trimming cut 1 base from V and 5 bases from J; bases unmatched to any gene: 11. The CDR3 length is 17 residues. The germline CDR1 and CDR2 sequences are SEHNR and FQNEAQ (reference sequence). Here the CDR3 DNA reads TGTGCCAGCAGCTTAGAGGGATGGGACAGGGGATTCCACGAGCAGTACTTC. Encoded protein: CASSLEGWDRGFHEQYF. The whole variable domain, filled in from reference TRBV7-9 and TRBJ2-7, reads DTGVSQNPRHKITKRGQNVTFRCDPISEHNRLYWYRQTLGQGPEFLTYFQNEAQLEKSRLLSDRFSAERPKGSFSTLEIQRTEQGDSAMYLCASSLEGWDRGFHEQYFGPGTRLTVT.

The chain carries TRBV28 and TRBJ1-2, with 7 bases matching TRBD1. This CDR3 is built from 13 residues. The V gene end was trimmed by 6 bases and the J gene end by 4 bases; junction bases not matched to a gene: 5. Germline values: CDR1 MDHEN, CDR2 SYDVKM. In nucleotides, the CDR3 is TGTGCCAGCAGCGGGGGACAGAGCTATGGCTACACCTTC. This encodes CASSGGQSYGYTF.

This CDR3 is CASSLAPGQQETQYF. The CDR3 coding sequence is TGCGCCAGCAGCTTGGCCCCCGGACAGCAAGAGACCCAGTACTTC. This chain uses TRBV5-1 with TRBJ2-5; perhaps TRBD1 as D (6 bases). Per the germline V gene, CDR1 is SGHRS and CDR2 is YFSETQ. Trimming shortened V by 0 bases and J by 2 bases, and 11 bases separated the two germline ends. The CDR3 runs 15 residues.

The chain uses TRBV5-4 and TRBJ1-5; 7 bases line up with TRBD1. J was trimmed by 10 bases and V by 4 bases; bases with no gene match: 8. CDR1 and CDR2 (germline): SGHNT, YYREEE (reference sequence). This CDR3 has 13 residues. CDR3 bases: TGTGCCAGCAGCGGAGACAGGGATGGACCCCAGCATTTT. Translation: CASSGDRDGPQHF. The variable domain in full, completed from reference TRBV5-4 and TRBJ1-5, reads ETGVTQSPTHLIKTRGQQVTLRCSSQSGHNTVSWYQQALGQGPQFIFQYYREEENGRGNFPPRFSGLQFPNYSSELNVNALELDDSALYLCASSGDRDGPQHFGDGTRLSIL.

The gene calls are TRBV25-1 and TRBJ1-3, with a tentative D call TRBD1 (6 bases). The CDR3 runs to 16 residues. V shed 1 base and J shed 1 base, with 11 bases lying between them. CDR1 is MGHDK and CDR2 is SYGVNS in the germline V gene. CDR3 protein: CASSESGGASGNTIYF. Written as DNA, the CDR3 is TGTGCCAGCAGTGAATCGGGGGGCGCGTCTGGAAACACCATATATTTT.

J is TRBJ1-4 and V is TRBV7-9; 7 bases are shared with TRBD1. Germline CDR1 SEHNR, CDR2 FQNEAQ (reference sequence). The CDR3 consists of 14 residues. The J segment lost 4 bases and the V segment lost 5 bases, leaving 4 bases of the junction unmatched. CDR3 loop: CASSVDRVNEKLFF. The CDR3 coding sequence is TGTGCCAGCAGCGTCGACAGGGTTAATGAAAAACTGTTTTTT. Complete variable domain (other parts from reference TRBV7-9 and TRBJ1-4): DTGVSQNPRHKITKRGQNVTFRCDPISEHNRLYWYRQTLGQGPEFLTYFQNEAQLEKSRLLSDRFSAERPKGSFSTLEIQRTEQGDSAMYLCASSVDRVNEKLFFGSGTQLSVL.

This chain connects TRBV6-6 to TRBJ2-7; 7 bases map to TRBD2. With V trimmed by 2 bases and J by 2 bases, 9 bases remained unmatched. Germline CDR1 and CDR2: MNHNY and SVGAGI (reference sequence). This CDR3 is 16 amino acids long. The CDR3 is CASSYGVRGGTYEQYF. Here the CDR3 DNA reads TGTGCCAGCAGTTACGGTGTGAGGGGAGGGACCTACGAGCAGTACTTC.

This chain uses TRBV11-2 with TRBJ1-1; D is perhaps TRBD1 (5 bases). Germline lookup yields CDR1 SGHAT and CDR2 FQNNGV. V lost 4 bases and J 4 bases, leaving 10 bases between the germline ends. CDR3 length: 13 residues. The CDR3 DNA reads TGTGCCAGCAGCTCTGCTCAGGGCACTGAAGCTTTCTTT. This sequence encodes CASSSAQGTEAFF.

DNA for the CDR3: TGTGCCAGCAGCGGACAGGGGAACTCACCCCTCCACTTT. Translation gives CASSGQGNSPLHF. V gene TRBV13 combines with J gene TRBJ1-6; 9 bases align to TRBD1. The CDR3 is 13 residues long. The V gene end was trimmed by 5 bases and the J gene end by 10 bases; junction bases not matched to a gene: 3. Germline V gene data show CDR1 as PRHDT and CDR2 as FYEKMQ (reference sequence).

The chain recombines TRBV19 with TRBJ2-7; weak D call: TRBD2 (5 bases). Germline CDR1 and CDR2: LNHDA and SQIVND (reference sequence). V shed 6 bases and J shed 4 bases, with 22 bases lying between them. CDR3 length: 16 residues. CDR3 region: CASSANEGSTSYEQYF. The CDR3 DNA reads TGTGCCAGTAGCGCGAACGAGGGAAGCACCTCTTACGAGCAGTACTTC.